Presented here are 18 T cell receptor beta chains from one specimen sequenced in a study of T cell responses to AZD1222 COVID-19 vaccine. The protocol was immunoSEQ multiplex PCR, while the TCRdb copy is restricted to in-frame clones and leaves out a portion. This table holds about 170,000 clones, about nine tenths found once. Specimen: peripheral blood, collected on day 0 of AZD1222 vaccination. All receptors derive from an adult in good health.

The V gene is TRBV28, the J gene TRBJ1-5, with 10 positions matching TRBD1. Germline V gives CDR1 MDHEN, CDR2 SYDVKM. V was pared by 3 bases and J by 4 bases, with 3 bases of the junction left unmatched. The CDR3 consists of 15 residues. The CDR3, as DNA: TGTGCCAGCAGTTTTGGGACAGGGGTAAATCAGCCCCAGCATTTT. Amino acids: CASSFGTGVNQPQHF.

This sequence joins TRBV7-3 and TRBJ1-6; D is unclear. The CDR3 consists of 13 residues. Germline V gene data show CDR1 as SGHTA and CDR2 as FQGTGA. The ends were cut back, 4 bases at V and 8 bases at J, with 9 bases in the middle. CDR3 amino acids: CASSSGEYSPLHF. CDR3 bases: TGTGCCAGCAGCTCCGGAGAGTATTCACCCCTCCACTTT.

The rearrangement uses TRBV7-9 and TRBJ1-1, with a possible D match to TRBD1 (5 bases). The CDR3 totals 14 residues. Germline CDR1 SEHNR, CDR2 FQNEAQ (reference sequence). V shed 4 bases and J shed 4 bases, with 13 bases lying between them. The CDR3 spells CASSSKGGATEAFF. The CDR3 DNA is TGTGCCAGCAGCTCTAAGGGCGGGGCCACTGAAGCTTTCTTT.

The chain is built from TRBV7-9 and TRBJ2-7; 7 bases fit TRBD2. CDR3 length equals 15 residues. The germline V gene encodes CDR1 SEHNR and CDR2 FQNEAQ (reference sequence). V trimming: 5 bases; J trimming: 3 bases; junction bases outside the gene matches: 10. CDR3: CASSLTSSFVYEQYF. In DNA form, the CDR3 reads TGTGCCAGCAGCCTGACTAGCTCCTTTGTCTACGAGCAGTACTTC.

This rearrangement joins TRBV4-1 to TRBJ1-5; 7 nucleotides align to TRBD1. Germline V gene sequence: CDR1 MGHRA, CDR2 YSYEKL. CDR3 size: 15 residues. The V gene end was trimmed by 6 bases and the J gene end by 8 bases; junction bases not matched to a gene: 13. The CDR3 here is CASSLGTADGEPQHF. CDR3 in DNA: TGCGCCAGCAGTCTCGGGACAGCCGACGGAGAGCCCCAGCATTTT.

This clone came up once. Other nucleotide sequences from this sample produce the same CDR3. The rearrangement uses TRBV27 and TRBJ2-7; the D is unclear. V was shortened by 0 bases and J by 4 bases, with 7 bases between the two germline ends. CDR1 and CDR2 (germline): MNHEY, SMNVEV (reference sequence). This CDR3 comprises 13 residues. CDR3 in amino acids: CASSLSRGYEQYF. As DNA, the CDR3 is TGTGCCAGCAGTTTATCGCGAGGTTACGAGCAGTACTTC.

The rearrangement joins TRBV5-1 to TRBJ2-7; 9 bases agree with TRBD1. Germline lookup yields CDR1 SGHRS and CDR2 YFSETQ. V lost 6 bases to trimming and J lost 3 bases; unmatched junction nucleotides: 4. The CDR3 covers 13 residues. DNA for the CDR3: TGCGCCAGCAACCCGGGACAGGGCTACGAGCAGTACTTC. Its protein product is CASNPGQGYEQYF.

J is TRBJ2-3 and V is TRBV18; a possible D gene is TRBD2 (6 bases). The CDR3 covers 15 residues. Trimming took off 5 bases at V and 3 bases at J, with 15 bases between the two ends. Germline assignment: CDR1 KGHSH and CDR2 LQKENI. The CDR3 sequence: CASSSLIGGTDTQYF. CDR3 nucleotides: TGTGCCAGCTCATCCTTAATTGGAGGGACAGATACGCAGTATTTT. The full variable domain, with the rest looked up from reference TRBV18 and TRBJ2-3, is NAGVMQNPRHLVRRRGQEARLRCSPMKGHSHVYWYRQLPEEGLKFMVYLQKENIIDESGMPKERFSAEFPKEGPSILRIQQVVRGDSAAYFCASSSLIGGTDTQYFGPGTRLTVL.

This chain connects TRBV7-2 to TRBJ2-4; 7 nucleotides line up with TRBD1. V shed 3 bases and J 5 bases; nucleotides not matched to a gene: 1. Germline CDR1 and CDR2: SGHTA and FQGNSA. The CDR3 is 13 residues long. The CDR3 sequence: CASSLGTENIQYF. CDR3 DNA sequence: TGTGCCAGCAGCTTGGGGACAGAAAACATTCAGTACTTC.

The chain is built from TRBV11-2 and TRBJ2-7; D remains unclear. The CDR3 loop spans 14 amino acids. Germline loops: CDR1 SGHAT, CDR2 FQNNGV. The V end was cut by 5 bases, the J end by 2 bases, with 13 bases between. The CDR3 nucleotides read TGTGCCAGCAGCCCCCCGGGCAGACCCTACGAGCAGTACTTC. Its protein product is CASSPPGRPYEQYF.

The rearrangement links TRBV19 to TRBJ1-5, with unresolved D. Germline CDR1 is LNHDA and CDR2 is SQIVND (reference sequence). The V end lost 6 bases, the J end lost 0 bases, and 6 bases lay between the germline ends. This CDR3 spans 13 amino acids. The CDR3 DNA is TGTGCCAGTAGGGGGATTAGCAATCAGCCCCAGCATTTT. Encoded protein: CASRGISNQPQHF.

The rearrangement links TRBV6-2 or TRBV6-3 to TRBJ1-5, with D maybe TRBD1 (6 bases). This CDR3 has 15 residues. CDR1 and CDR2 (germline): MNHEY, SVGEGT. V lost 2 bases, J lost 2 bases, and 10 bases lay in between. CDR3 protein: CASSYGGAGNQPQHF. CDR3 DNA: TGTGCCAGCAGTTACGGGGGGGCGGGCAATCAGCCCCAGCATTTT.

The chain combines TRBV28 with TRBJ2-3; 8 bases match TRBD1. The CDR3 is 16 amino acids. Germline CDR1 MDHEN, CDR2 SYDVKM. The V gene end was trimmed by 6 bases and the J gene end by 1 base; junction bases not matched to a gene: 9. The CDR3 sequence: CASRDLTGQGTDTQYF. The CDR3 coding sequence is TGTGCCAGCAGAGACCTAACGGGACAGGGCACAGATACGCAGTATTTT.

V gene TRBV3-1 (or the pseudogene TRBV3-2) combines with J gene TRBJ2-2, with D perhaps matching TRBD1 (5 bases). Germline V gene data show CDR1 as LGHDT and CDR2 as YNNKEL (reference sequence). V dropped 4 bases and J dropped 4 bases, with 16 bases sitting between them. The CDR3 length is 16 residues. CDR3 loop: CASSLGDVGPTGELFF. The DNA for the CDR3 is TGTGCCAGCAGCCTAGGGGATGTGGGTCCCACCGGGGAGCTGTTTTTT.

The chain couples TRBV27 to TRBJ1-6; tentative D call: TRBD1 (5 bases). This CDR3 has 15 residues. V dropped 0 bases and J dropped 4 bases, with 7 bases sitting between them. CDR1 is MNHEY and CDR2 is SMNVEV in the germline V gene (reference sequence). The DNA of the CDR3 is TGTGCCAGCAGTTTATCGGGACTGTATAATTCACCCCTCCACTTT. Its protein product is CASSLSGLYNSPLHF.

V is TRBV7-3 and J is TRBJ1-2; D is unresolved. Germline-derived CDR1 and CDR2 are SGHTA and FQGTGA. V dropped 3 bases and J dropped 6 bases, with 14 bases sitting between them. CDR3 size: 14 residues. The CDR3 nucleotides read TGTGCCAGCAGCTTGGGTCCGTCAGGCAATGGCTACACCTTC. It specifies CASSLGPSGNGYTF. Based on the CDR3 plus reference TRBV7-3 and TRBJ1-2, the full variable domain is GAGVSQTPSNKVTEKGKYVELRCDPISGHTALYWYRQSLGQGPEFLIYFQGTGAADDSGLPNDRFFAVRPEGSVSTLKIQRTERGDSAVYLCASSLGPSGNGYTFGSGTRLTVV.

The chain is built from TRBV5-4 and TRBJ2-3; D may correspond to TRBD1 or TRBD2 (6 bases each). Trimming pared 1 base from V and 5 bases from J, leaving 26 bases between. This CDR3 comprises 19 residues. The germline V gene has CDR1 SGHNT and CDR2 YYREEE (reference sequence). The CDR3 sequence is CASSLTRTGAYNQQDTQYF. The CDR3 nucleotides read TGTGCCAGCAGCTTGACCCGAACGGGGGCCTACAACCAGCAAGATACGCAGTATTTT.

V and J are TRBV29-1 and TRBJ2-7, with TRBD1 matching over 8 bases. The V segment lost 7 bases and the J segment 5 bases; nucleotides outside the gene matches: 10. Germline loops: CDR1 SQVTM, CDR2 ANQGSEA. The CDR3 consists of 13 residues. The CDR3 sequence is CSARTGSFDEQYF. The CDR3 nucleotides are TGCAGCGCGAGGACAGGGTCCTTCGACGAGCAGTACTTC.